The rows below give T cell receptor beta chains drawn from one sample of a study of beta chain features in type 1 diabetes. The protocol was immunoSEQ multiplex PCR, while the TCRdb copy is restricted to in-frame clones and leaves out a portion. This sample has hundreds of thousands of clones; 11% occur once, and the top ten carry 0.017%. The sequenced sample was naive CD4+ T cells from blood. Every receptor here comes from a man younger than 45 with type 1 diabetes. Each CDR3 is given with its conserved first and last residue. A D gene is named only where the DNA matches it firmly. Only some rows state a clone size, as once, few, many or a class for expanded clones.

CDR3	DNA	D	J	size	V
CASSPGGTGKNIQYF	TGTGCCAGCAGCCCAGGGGGAACAGGCAAAAACATTCAGTACTTC	TRBD1	TRBJ2-4	few	TRBV7-3
CSATIPGTGLNEQYF	TGCAGCGCCACTATACCTGGGACAGGGCTCAACGAGCAGTACTTC	TRBD1	TRBJ2-7	few	TRBV29-1
CASSPGQSSYEQYF	TGTGCCAGCTCACCAGGGCAGAGTTCCTACGAGCAGTACTTC	.	TRBJ2-7	few	TRBV18
CASSFLDRSYEQYF	TGTGCCAGCAGCTTTTTGGACAGGTCCTACGAGCAGTACTTC	TRBD1	TRBJ2-7	.	TRBV7-2
CASTFSRQDEQFF	TGTGCCAGCACCTTTTCCAGACAGGATGAGCAGTTCTTC	.	TRBJ2-1	few	TRBV7-8
CASSIEVQTAGETQYF	TGTGCCAGTAGTATAGAGGTCCAGACCGCCGGGGAGACCCAGTACTTC	.	TRBJ2-5	.	TRBV19
CASSWRGGSTDTQYF	TGTGCCAGCAGCTGGCGGGGGGGAAGCACAGATACGCAGTATTTT	TRBD2	TRBJ2-3	few	TRBV5-4
CSVEDGWTANTEAFF	TGCAGCGTTGAAGACGGGTGGACAGCGAACACTGAAGCTTTCTTT	.	TRBJ1-1	.	TRBV29-1
CASSILTDTQYF	TGTGCCAGCAGCATACTTACAGATACGCAGTATTTT	.	TRBJ2-3	few	TRBV9
CSVEDRDSGYTF	TGCAGCGTTGAAGACAGGGATTCAGGCTACACCTTC	.	TRBJ1-2	few	TRBV29-1
CASSDGTGNIQYF	TGTGCCAGCAGTGACGGGACAGGGAACATTCAGTACTTC	TRBD1	TRBJ2-4	.	TRBV2